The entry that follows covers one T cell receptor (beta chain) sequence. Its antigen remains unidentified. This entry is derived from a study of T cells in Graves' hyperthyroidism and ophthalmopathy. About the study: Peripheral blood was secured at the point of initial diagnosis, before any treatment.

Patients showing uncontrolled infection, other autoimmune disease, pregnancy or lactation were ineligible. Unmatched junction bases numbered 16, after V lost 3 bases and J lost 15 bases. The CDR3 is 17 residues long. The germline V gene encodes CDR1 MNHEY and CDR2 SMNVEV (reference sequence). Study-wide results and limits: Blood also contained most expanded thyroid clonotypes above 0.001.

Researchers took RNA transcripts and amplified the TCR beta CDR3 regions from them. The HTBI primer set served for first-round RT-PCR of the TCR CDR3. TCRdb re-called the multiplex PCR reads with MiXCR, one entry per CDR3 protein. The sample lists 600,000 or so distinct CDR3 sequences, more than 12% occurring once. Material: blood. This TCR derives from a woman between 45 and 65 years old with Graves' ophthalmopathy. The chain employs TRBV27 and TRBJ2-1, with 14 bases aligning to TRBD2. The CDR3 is CASSFAPGLAGGSVSFF. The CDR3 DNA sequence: TGTGCCAGCAGTTTTGCCCCTGGACTAGCGGGAGGATCTGTGTCGTTCTTC.